This TCR beta chain was retrieved from a study of T cell responses to AZD1222 COVID-19 vaccine. Regarding the study as a whole: The breadth and depth of Spike-specific TCRs increased once two AZD1222 doses had been given. Donors in the cohort were predominantly white British and more often female, and clonal diversity was possibly underestimated. The repertoires were collected only after the peak T cell response. Vaccine-associated CD4 TCRs spanned spike, dominant at 160-218 and 743-854.

As for this clone: No antigen is known for it.

The protocol was immunoSEQ multiplex PCR, while the TCRdb copy is restricted to in-frame clones and leaves out a portion. The repertoire includes 84,000 or so clones, more than 75% of them detected once, and around 5.5% sits in the top ten. Germline loops: CDR1 SGDLS, CDR2 YYNGEE. Trimming cost V 4 bases and J 3 bases; bases outside gene matches: 7. The CDR3 totals 15 residues. The sequences come from peripheral blood, collected on day 0 of MenACWY control vaccination. The receptor was derived from an adult in good health. V gene TRBV9 combines with J gene TRBJ2-7; 10 nucleotides agree with TRBD2. In nucleotides, the CDR3 is TGTGCCAGCAGCCCAACTAGCGGGGCCCTCTACGAGCAGTACTTC. Protein sequence: CASSPTSGALYEQYF.